These 30 T cell receptor beta chains came from one sample sequenced in a study of Tregs in tolerant kidney transplant recipients. Sequencing used immunoSEQ multiplex PCR; TCRdb keeps in-frame clones, though not all of them. The sample features some 15,000 clones, with just over 3.5% in its top ten. The nonmyeloablative bone marrow transplants came from related graft donors, with transient mixed chimerism. This specimen consisted of CD4+ T cells from blood (PBMCs), obtained 12 months after the transplant. The receptors were sampled from a human patient who received a combined kidney and bone marrow transplant. Part of the T cell pool may stem from the graft donor.

On this clone itself: Sequencing ends 3 residues short of the CDR3 end; the germline J gene provides the rest. This chain connects TRBV18 to TRBJ2-3; 10 bases are a match to TRBD2. J lost 8 bases, V lost 0 bases, and 2 bases had no gene match. The CDR3 runs 14 residues. Germline V gives CDR1 KGHSH, CDR2 LQKENI. CDR3 DNA, as far as it was read: TGTGCCAGCTCACCACCGGGACTAGCGAGTACG. Its protein product is CASSPPGLAST. The full CDR3 sequence reads CASSPPGLASTQYF.

Points on this clone: The DNA ends 3 residues before the CDR3 does, and the rest of the CDR3 is filled in from the germline J gene. The rearrangement uses TRBV2 and TRBJ2-3; 8 nucleotides agree with TRBD1. The germline V gene has CDR1 SNHLY and CDR2 FYNNEI. This CDR3 spans 15 amino acids. V trimming: 8 bases; J trimming: 2 bases; junction bases outside the gene matches: 9. The CDR3: CASDSGQVHTDTQYF. The sequenced part of the CDR3 DNA is TGTGCCAGCGACTCGGGACAGGTCCACACAGATACG. Combining the CDR3 with reference TRBV2 and TRBJ2-3 gives the whole variable domain EPEVTQTPSHQVTQMGQEVILRCVPISNHLYFYWYRQILGQKVEFLVSFYNNEISEKSEIFDDQFSVERPDGSNFTLKIRSTKLEDSAMYFCASDSGQVHTDTQYFGPGTRLTVL.

As for this clone: The DNA ends 3 residues before the CDR3 does, and the rest of the CDR3 is filled in from the germline J gene. The chain employs TRBV15 and TRBJ1-1, with D unclear. CDR1 and CDR2 from the germline V gene are LNHNV and YYDKDF (reference sequence). The ends were cut back, 4 bases at V and 0 bases at J, with 9 bases in the middle. CDR3 length equals 14 residues. CDR3 DNA (partial): TGTGCCACCAGCATTATTTCGGTGAACACTGAA. Protein product: CATSIISVNTE. The complete CDR3 protein is CATSIISVNTEAFF.

On this clone: The read ends 3 residues early relative to the CDR3; the germline J gene fills the gap. The chain links TRBV2 to TRBJ2-7, with 13 bases that match TRBD2. The length of the CDR3 is 15 residues. Looked up from germline, CDR1 is SNHLY and CDR2 is FYNNEI. Unmatched junction bases numbered 4, after V lost 5 bases and J lost 3 bases. CDR3 protein: CASSTSGRVGYEQYF. CDR3 DNA (partial): TGTGCCAGCAGTACTAGCGGGAGGGTAGGCTACGAG.

About this clone itself: The read gets to within 3 residues of the CDR3 end, and the germline J gene fills in the rest. The chain employs TRBV19 and TRBJ2-4, with 8 bases aligning to TRBD2. The CDR3 runs to 10 residues. Germline V gene data show CDR1 as LNHDA and CDR2 as SQIVND (reference sequence). The sequenced part of the CDR3 DNA is TGTGCCAGTCGGGGGGGGACT. Translated, it gives CASRGGT. The complete CDR3 reads CASRGGTQYF.

Notes on this clone: Coverage ceases 3 residues before the CDR3 finishes, and the germline J gene fills in the end. This chain links TRBV7-9 with TRBJ1-4; D gene uncertain. CDR1 is SEHNR, CDR2 FQNEAQ, per germline (reference sequence). Trimming removed 3 bases at V and 4 bases at J, with 9 bases between. This CDR3 comprises 14 residues. CDR3 sequence: CASSFSGNNEKLFF. The DNA read from the CDR3 is TGTGCCAGCAGCTTTTCAGGAAATAATGAAAAA. Drawing the rest from reference TRBV7-9 and TRBJ1-4, the complete variable domain is DTGVSQNPRHKITKRGQNVTFRCDPISEHNRLYWYRQTLGQGPEFLTYFQNEAQLEKSRLLSDRFSAERPKGSFSTLEIQRTEQGDSAMYLCASSFSGNNEKLFFGSGTQLSVL.

Regarding this clone: The read gets to within 3 residues of the CDR3 end, and the germline J gene fills in the rest. The chain carries TRBV7-2 and TRBJ1-1; the D is unclear. V was pared by 2 bases and J by 7 bases, with 11 bases between. Germline lookup yields CDR1 SGHTA and CDR2 FQGNSA. The CDR3 is 13 amino acids. CDR3 DNA (partial): TGTGCCAGCAGCTTACCCACGGTTTTTGAA. Amino acids: CASSLPTVFE. From start to end, the CDR3 is CASSLPTVFEAFF.

As regards this clone: Read coverage stops 3 residues before the CDR3 terminus; the germline J gene supplies the remainder. The chain is built from TRBV6-2 or TRBV6-3 and TRBJ2-1; 7 positions agree with TRBD2. The CDR3 is 13 amino acids. Unmatched junction bases numbered 8, after V lost 6 bases and J lost 9 bases. CDR1 and CDR2 (germline): MNHEY, SVGEGT. Partial CDR3 DNA: TGTGCCAGCAGGCGACTAGCCATCAGTGAG. The encoded protein is CASRRLAISE. The CDR3 in full is CASRRLAISEQFF.

About this clone itself: A read error may produce the germline difference seen at one junction end. The read stops 3 residues short of the end of the CDR3; the missing end is completed from the germline J gene. This chain connects TRBV4-2 to TRBJ1-4; D is ambiguous. CDR1 is LGHNA, CDR2 YNFKEQ, per germline. The CDR3 runs to 16 residues. CDR3: CASSPEEGLWDEKLFF. Partial CDR3 DNA: TGCGCCAGCAGCCCCGAGGAGGGCCTTTGGGATGAAAAA.

The sequenced part of the CDR3 DNA is TGTGCCAGCAGTTTATCTAGGGGGCTGACTGAAAACATT. Translation: CASSLSRGLTENI. The entire CDR3 sequence reads CASSLSRGLTENIQYF. The gene calls are TRBV27 and TRBJ2-4; 7 nucleotides match TRBD1. The CDR3 is cut off 3 residues early in the read; its end comes from the germline J gene. Trimming took 0 bases from V and 5 from J; bases not matched to a gene: 7. The CDR3 loop spans 16 amino acids. Germline V gene data show CDR1 as MNHEY and CDR2 as SMNVEV (reference sequence).

To note about this clone: Relative to the germline gene, one junction end is altered; a read error may explain this. With the read ending 3 residues before the CDR3 end, the germline J gene is used to fill in that end. V usage is TRBV11-2 and J usage is TRBJ2-7, with 7 bases matching TRBD2. The CDR3 is 13 amino acids. The germline gives CDR1 SGHAT, CDR2 FQNNGV. The CDR3 is CASTLAGTYEQYF. Partial CDR3 DNA: TGTGCCAGCACCTTAGCGGGTACCTACGAG.

As regards this clone: The read ends 3 residues before the CDR3 terminus; that terminus is restored from the germline J gene. This chain links TRBV7-9 with TRBJ2-3; 7 positions agree with TRBD1. The germline V gene encodes CDR1 SEHNR and CDR2 FQNEAQ (reference sequence). Unmatched junction bases numbered 7, after V lost 5 bases and J lost 2 bases. The CDR3 loop spans 15 amino acids. The CDR3 is CASSLPGQPTDTQYF. The CDR3 DNA, read in part, is TGTGCCAGCAGCCTTCCGGGACAGCCCACAGATACG.

On this clone itself: The DNA ends 3 residues before the CDR3 does, and the rest of the CDR3 is filled in from the germline J gene. V usage is TRBV2 and J usage is TRBJ2-5; 7 nucleotides align to TRBD2. V shed 10 bases and J 3 bases; nucleotides not matched to a gene: 5. The CDR3 is 12 residues long. Germline V gene data show CDR1 as SNHLY and CDR2 as FYNNEI. The CDR3: CANNRGEETQYF. The CDR3 DNA, read in part, is TGTGCCAACAACCGGGGGGAAGAGACC. Based on the CDR3 plus reference TRBV2 and TRBJ2-5, the full variable domain is EPEVTQTPSHQVTQMGQEVILRCVPISNHLYFYWYRQILGQKVEFLVSFYNNEISEKSEIFDDQFSVERPDGSNFTLKIRSTKLEDSAMYFCANNRGEETQYFGPGTRLLVL.

Worth noting for this clone: The read is 3 residues too short to cover the CDR3 end, so that end is filled in from the germline J gene. The chain links TRBV19 to TRBJ1-2; 7 bases agree with TRBD1. Unmatched junction bases numbered 9, after V lost 3 bases and J lost 5 bases. The length of the CDR3 is 15 residues. CDR1 is LNHDA, CDR2 SQIVND, per germline (reference sequence). CDR3 loop: CASSIAGQRGYGYTF. The CDR3 DNA, read in part, is TGTGCCAGTAGTATTGCGGGACAGAGGGGTTATGGC.

Details on this clone: Coverage ceases 3 residues before the CDR3 finishes, and the germline J gene fills in the end. This sequence joins TRBV6-2 or TRBV6-3 and TRBJ2-1; perhaps TRBD2 as D (5 bases). Germline loops: CDR1 MNHEY, CDR2 SVGEGT. The V gene lost 6 bases and the J gene lost 3 bases, with 9 bases spanning the gap. CDR3 length: 13 residues. Partial CDR3 DNA: TGTGCCAGCAGGGACTTCCTCTACAATGAG. This codes for CASRDFLYNE. The entire CDR3 protein reads CASRDFLYNEQFF.

With regard to this clone: The read ends 3 residues shy of where the CDR3 ends; the end is completed using the germline J gene. The chain recombines TRBV20-1 with TRBJ2-5; D remains unclear. Germline CDR1 and CDR2: DFQATT and SNEGSKA (reference sequence). The CDR3 spans 14 residues. Trimming removed 2 bases from V and 1 base from J, with 11 bases in between. Partial CDR3 DNA: TGCAGTGCTAGACCACAAGGGTTCCAAGAGACC. Its translation is CSARPQGFQET. The full CDR3 sequence reads CSARPQGFQETQYF.

Notes on this clone: Sequencing ends 3 residues short of the CDR3 end; the germline J gene provides the rest. The gene calls are TRBV29-1 and TRBJ2-5, with 7 bases aligning to TRBD1. Germline CDR1 and CDR2: SQVTM and ANQGSEA. The CDR3 runs to 15 residues. V lost 7 bases, J lost 2 bases, and 13 bases stayed unmatched. This CDR3 is CSAQGEQGWQETQYF. The CDR3 DNA, read in part, is TGCAGCGCCCAGGGGGAACAGGGCTGGCAAGAGACC.

As for this clone: From the germline J gene comes the end of the CDR3, since the read stops 3 residues before it. The rearrangement joins TRBV13 to TRBJ2-7, with 11 bases fitting TRBD2. V lost 5 bases, J lost 3 bases, and 6 bases stayed unmatched. CDR3 size: 15 residues. Germline assignment: CDR1 PRHDT and CDR2 FYEKMQ (reference sequence). CDR3 bases read: TGTGCCAGCAGCACCGGGACTAGCGGTGTCTACGAG. It translates to CASSTGTSGVYE. The entire CDR3 is CASSTGTSGVYEQYF.

Of note for this clone: The observed sequence ends 3 residues before the CDR3 terminus, with the missing tail filled in from the germline J gene. V gene TRBV2 combines with J gene TRBJ2-5; 7 bases align to TRBD1. Unmatched junction bases numbered 6, after V lost 4 bases and J lost 1 base. The CDR3 loop spans 15 amino acids. The germline CDR1 and CDR2 sequences are SNHLY and FYNNEI. The sequenced CDR3 bases are TGTGCCAGCAGTGGTGGGCCAGGGGGCCAAGAGACC. Encoded protein: CASSGGPGGQET. The full CDR3 is CASSGGPGGQETQYF.

Turning to this clone: The read terminates 3 residues before the CDR3 end, so the remaining end is supplied by the germline J gene. The V and J genes are TRBV6-2 or TRBV6-3 and TRBJ2-2, with 7 positions matching TRBD2. This CDR3 comprises 16 residues. The germline V gene has CDR1 MNHEY and CDR2 SVGEGT. The trim removed 5 bases at V and 2 bases at J, leaving 8 bases unmatched. The CDR3 DNA, read in part, is TGTGCCAGCAGTACCCCGGGACTACCAAACACCGGGGAG. Translating gives CASSTPGLPNTGE. The full CDR3 reads CASSTPGLPNTGELFF.

By frequency, this clone registers medium-sized. The read ends 3 residues before the CDR3 terminus; that terminus is restored from the germline J gene. V gene TRBV30 combines with J gene TRBJ2-7; D perhaps matches TRBD1 (6 bases). CDR3 length: 12 amino acids. The germline gives CDR1 GTSNPN, CDR2 SVGIG (reference sequence). V dropped 0 bases and J dropped 3 bases, with 6 bases sitting between them. The CDR3 DNA, read in part, is TGTGCCTGGAGTGTAGGGGGCTACGAG. Its protein product is CAWSVGGYE. The complete CDR3 reads CAWSVGGYEQYF.

About this clone: Compared with germline, one end of the junction differs, possibly owing to a read error. The read ends 3 residues shy of where the CDR3 ends; the end is completed using the germline J gene. The rearrangement uses TRBV4-1 and TRBJ2-7; TRBD2 agrees at 8 bases. The V gene's germline CDR1 is MGHRA and CDR2 YSYEKL. The CDR3 is 13 residues long. CDR3 DNA (partial): TGCACCAGCAGAGGAGGCGGGAGGTCCGAG. Amino acids: CTSRGGGRSE. The CDR3 in its entirety is CTSRGGGRSEQYF.

Note on this clone: The read falls 3 residues short of the CDR3 end, and the missing part is taken from the germline J gene. V usage is TRBV18 and J usage is TRBJ2-3; possibly TRBD1 for D (5 bases). V gave up 3 bases and J gave up 4 bases, with 11 bases separating them. The CDR3 sequence is 14 residues long. The germline CDR1 and CDR2 sequences are KGHSH and LQKENI. The covered CDR3 bases are TGTGCCAGCTCACCGGCAACAGGCGCAGATACG. It yields the protein CASSPATGADT. The whole CDR3 protein is CASSPATGADTQYF.

Notes on this clone: Sequencing ends 3 residues short of the CDR3 end; the germline J gene provides the rest. This chain uses TRBV28 with TRBJ1-3; a possible D gene is TRBD1 (6 bases). V shed 4 bases and J shed 0 bases, with 13 bases lying between them. CDR1 and CDR2 (germline): MDHEN, SYDVKM. CDR3 length equals 16 residues. The sequenced CDR3 bases are TGTGCCAGCAGTTCCCCAGGGGAGTTCTCTGGAAACACC. Translating gives CASSSPGEFSGNT. The CDR3, in full, reads CASSSPGEFSGNTIYF. The full variable domain, in which reference TRBV28 and TRBJ1-3 provide the parts outside the CDR3, is DVKVTQSSRYLVKRTGEKVFLECVQDMDHENMFWYRQDPGLGLRLIYFSYDVKMKEKGDIPEGYSVSREKKERFSLILESASTNQTSMYLCASSSPGEFSGNTIYFGEGSWLTVV.

The CDR3 sequence is CAWSALGLGYTF. CDR3 DNA (partial): TGTGCCTGGAGTGCTTTAGGGCTTGGC. The chain has TRBV30 and TRBJ1-2; D ambiguous. The read terminates 3 residues ahead of where the CDR3 ends, so the germline J gene completes it. The CDR3 loop spans 12 amino acids. CDR1 and CDR2 (germline): GTSNPN, SVGIG (reference sequence). Trimming cost V 1 base and J 7 bases, with 10 bases left between them.

In the case of this clone: The read comes to an end 3 residues before the CDR3 does, leaving the germline J gene to fill in the end. The chain employs TRBV5-1 and TRBJ1-2, with D possibly TRBD1 on 6 matching bases. This CDR3 comprises 14 residues. The germline V gene encodes CDR1 SGHRS and CDR2 YFSETQ. CDR3 DNA, as far as it was read: TGCGCCAGCAGCTTGGTTCAGGGGCCGGAAGGC. Encoded protein: CASSLVQGPEG. The entire CDR3 protein reads CASSLVQGPEGYTF.

Note on this clone: The sequenced fragment ends 3 residues before the CDR3 boundary, so the rest is inferred from the germline J gene. J is TRBJ1-2 and V is TRBV10-1; 7 nucleotides match TRBD1. The V gene's germline CDR1 is WNHNN and CDR2 SYGVQD (reference sequence). V dropped 2 bases and J dropped 7; count of bases not matched to a gene: 7. The CDR3 length is 14 residues. Incomplete CDR3 DNA: TGCGCCAGCAGTGAGCCGACAGGGCTCGCTGGC. It yields the protein CASSEPTGLAG. The CDR3, in full, reads CASSEPTGLAGYTF.

Notes on this clone: The CDR3 end is not reached by the read, which stops 3 residues before it; the germline J gene fills it in. The chain recombines TRBV7-2 with TRBJ2-3, with unresolved D. The V end lost 5 bases, the J end lost 0 bases, and 3 bases lay between the germline ends. Germline lookup yields CDR1 SGHTA and CDR2 FQGNSA. The CDR3 runs 12 residues. The CDR3 here is CASSQSTDTQYF. CDR3 DNA (partial): TGTGCCAGCAGCCAGAGCACAGATACG.

As concerns this clone: The read stops 3 residues short of the end of the CDR3; the missing end is completed from the germline J gene. The V and J genes are TRBV20-1 and TRBJ1-5; D not resolved. Trimming took off 8 bases at V and 0 bases at J, with 11 bases between the two ends. The CDR3 is 13 amino acids. Germline CDR1 DFQATT, CDR2 SNEGSKA (reference sequence). The CDR3 loop reads CSTQDDSNQPQHF. The CDR3 DNA, read in part, is TGCAGTACTCAGGATGATAGCAATCAGCCC.

Comments on this clone: The read ends 3 residues before the CDR3 terminus; that terminus is restored from the germline J gene. The chain combines TRBV5-4 with TRBJ1-2; 7 bases match TRBD1. CDR1 SGHNT and CDR2 YYREEE come from the germline V gene (reference sequence). The J segment lost 5 bases and the V segment lost 10 bases, leaving 11 bases of the junction unmatched. The CDR3 has 13 amino acids. The sequenced CDR3 bases are TGTGCCGCCTCAACAGGGGCCATTTATGGC. It translates to CAASTGAIYG. The complete CDR3 protein is CAASTGAIYGYTF.